Each of the 32 T cell receptor beta chains below was sequenced from the same sample in a study of blood T cells in healthy people across ages. With a J-beta primer mix and a sample-barcoded 5' primer, a second PCR ran roughly 6 to 11 cycles. Each CDR3 protein is one row after TCRdb ran MiXCR on the 5' RACE reads. The sample consists of roughly 830,000 distinct CDR3 sequences, around two thirds of them appearing once. The sequenced sample consisted of blood. The receptors were gathered from a man aged 25 to 40 in good health.

The rearrangement uses TRBV2 and TRBJ1-2; D gene ambiguous. Germline CDR1 is SNHLY and CDR2 is FYNNEI. This CDR3 region has 14 residues. Between the trimmed V and J ends, which lost 6 bases and 5 bases, there was a span of 16 bases. CDR3 DNA: TGTGCCAGCAGAAGGGAATCCGATGGGTATGGCTACACCTTC. Its translation is CASRRESDGYGYTF. Based on the CDR3 plus reference TRBV2 and TRBJ1-2, the full variable domain is EPEVTQTPSHQVTQMGQEVILRCVPISNHLYFYWYRQILGQKVEFLVSFYNNEISEKSEIFDDQFSVERPDGSNFTLKIRSTKLEDSAMYFCASRRESDGYGYTFGSGTRLTVV.

This rearrangement joins TRBV6-5 to TRBJ2-5; no clear D gene. Per the germline V gene, CDR1 is MNHEY and CDR2 is SVGAGI. CDR3 length: 15 amino acids. The V and J ends lost 7 bases and 2 bases respectively, with 17 bases between them. The CDR3 nucleotides read TGTGCCAGCACCCCTCACCCAAAACCTCAAGAGACCCAGTACTTC. Encoded protein: CASTPHPKPQETQYF.

This rearrangement joins TRBV7-6 to TRBJ1-1, with D possibly being TRBD1 (6 bases). The V end lost 0 bases, the J end lost 0 bases, and 11 bases lay between the germline ends. The CDR3 is 16 residues long. Germline CDR1 is SGHVS and CDR2 is FNYEAQ. CDR3 sequence reads: CASSLAGQNMNTEAFF. CDR3 DNA: TGTGCCAGCAGCTTAGCGGGACAAAACATGAACACTGAAGCTTTCTTT.

The chain links TRBV2 to TRBJ2-4; 8 bases are a match to TRBD2. Germline CDR1 SNHLY, CDR2 FYNNEI. The CDR3 has 14 amino acids. After removal of 6 bases from V and 10 bases from J, the junction contained 11 bases not matched to a gene. The CDR3 DNA reads TGTGCCAGCAGGGAGCTAGGCGCGGGGGGTATTCAGTACTTC. Translation: CASRELGAGGIQYF.

CDR3 sequence reads: CASSQGGDFFNEQFF. The CDR3 bases are TGTGCCAGCAGCCAAGGGGGGGACTTCTTCAATGAGCAGTTCTTC. The chain uses TRBV3-1 and TRBJ2-1; maybe TRBD2 (6 bases). The V end was cut by 1 base, the J end by 6 bases, with 13 bases between. CDR1 is LGHDT and CDR2 is YNNKEL in the germline V gene (reference sequence). The CDR3 spans 15 residues.

The V gene is TRBV12-3 or TRBV12-4, the J gene TRBJ2-5; D possibly uses TRBD1 or TRBD2 (5 bases each). This CDR3 is 12 amino acids long. V was cut by 6 bases and J by 11 bases, with 16 bases left in between. CDR3 DNA: TGTGCCAGCAGACTCTCCCAAGGGGAGCAGTACTTC. The encoded protein is CASRLSQGEQYF.

Here the CDR3 DNA reads TGTGCCAGCAGAGATCGGTTGAGGGGCCCCACAGATACGCAGTATTTT. This translates into CASRDRLRGPTDTQYF. The chain links TRBV12-3 or TRBV12-4 to TRBJ2-3, with D tentatively TRBD1 or TRBD2 (5 bases each). The CDR3 is made up of 16 amino acids. Trimming shortened V by 6 bases and J by 2 bases, and 18 bases separated the two germline ends.

The CDR3, as DNA: TGTGCCAGCAGCTTAGCGGGACAGGGGGACTATGGCTACACCTTC. Encoded protein: CASSLAGQGDYGYTF. The chain links TRBV7-2 to TRBJ1-2; 11 nucleotides align to TRBD1. The germline V gene has CDR1 SGHTA and CDR2 FQGNSA. J was trimmed by 3 bases and V by 0 bases; bases with no gene match: 0. This CDR3 spans 15 amino acids.

Only one count was recorded for this clonotype. The CDR3 coding sequence is TGTGCCAGCAGCGTCCCGGGACTAGCGGGGGCCGGAAATGAGCAGTTCTTC. Its protein is CASSVPGLAGAGNEQFF. The chain combines TRBV9 with TRBJ2-1, with 14 bases lining up with TRBD2. Trimming took 2 bases from V and 7 from J; bases not matched to a gene: 8. This CDR3 contains 17 residues. Germline loops: CDR1 SGDLS, CDR2 YYNGEE.

This clonotype appeared a few times. This chain uses TRBV12-3 or TRBV12-4 with TRBJ2-1; the D gene is possibly TRBD2 (6 bases). Matching the DNA end better, TRBJ2-7 makes the J call doubtful. This CDR3 contains 15 residues. The CDR3 here is CASSPSGFSYNEQYF. DNA of the CDR3: TGTGCCAGCAGTCCAAGCGGGTTCTCCTACAATGAGCAGTACTTC.

The chain carries TRBV4-2 and TRBJ1-1; D is unresolved. This CDR3 contains 14 residues. CDR1 and CDR2 (germline): LGHNA, YNFKEQ. The V end was cut by 3 bases, the J end by 1 base, with 9 bases between. CDR3 nucleotides: TGTGCCAGCAGCCAGCACACCGAGAACACTGAAGCTTTCTTT. Its translation is CASSQHTENTEAFF.

This chain joins TRBV28 and TRBJ1-2; TRBD1 agrees at 7 bases. The germline gives CDR1 MDHEN, CDR2 SYDVKM. This CDR3 is built from 14 residues. Losses at the gene ends were 11 bases for V and 2 bases for J; bases not matched to a gene: 11. The chain's CDR3 is CAPRGVQRNYGYTF. In DNA form, the CDR3 reads TGTGCCCCCAGGGGGGTCCAAAGAAACTATGGCTACACCTTC.

The chain couples TRBV9 to TRBJ2-1, with TRBD2 identical over 8 bases. With 2 bases clipped from V and 7 bases from J, the junction kept 8 bases outside the gene matches. CDR3 length equals 15 residues. Germline CDR1 reads SGDLS; CDR2 reads YYNGEE. The CDR3 DNA sequence: TGTGCCAGCAGCGTTGACGGGGGGGCCGAGAATGAGCAGTTCTTC. Translated: CASSVDGGAENEQFF.

The chain links TRBV6-2 or TRBV6-3 to TRBJ1-2; no clear D gene. V shed 0 bases and J shed 9 bases, with 17 bases lying between them. CDR3 length: 15 residues. The germline CDR1 and CDR2 sequences are MNHEY and SVGEGT. The CDR3 nucleotides are TGTGCCAGCAGTTACTCGGGCACCTGGGCTAGGCGCTACACCTTC. As protein: CASSYSGTWARRYTF.

This clonotype occurred a few times. V gene TRBV4-2 combines with J gene TRBJ1-2, with D possibly TRBD1 on 6 matching bases. Germline values: CDR1 LGHNA, CDR2 YNFKEQ. The CDR3 runs to 16 residues. The V gene lost 1 base and the J gene lost 4 bases, with 16 bases spanning the gap. In DNA form, the CDR3 reads TGTGCCAGCAGCCAAGCCGGGACAAGGGAGAGCTATGGCTACACCTTC. Its translation: CASSQAGTRESYGYTF.

V is TRBV6-2 or TRBV6-3 and J is TRBJ2-1, with 9 bases aligning to TRBD1. The CDR3 runs to 13 residues. Germline values: CDR1 MNHEY, CDR2 SVGEGT. The V and J ends lost 6 bases and 8 bases, in that order; junction bases with no gene match: 5. The CDR3 reads CASRGQGYYEQFF. The CDR3 coding sequence is TGTGCCAGCAGAGGACAGGGGTATTATGAGCAGTTCTTC.

This clonotype was seen a few times. This sequence joins TRBV6-2 or TRBV6-3 and TRBJ1-2; 10 positions agree with TRBD1. There are 13 residues in the CDR3. Germline V lookup: CDR1 MNHEY, CDR2 SVGEGT. J lost 6 bases, V lost 6 bases, and 4 bases had no gene match. In DNA, the CDR3 is TGTGCCAGCAGACGACAGGGGGCCCATGGCTACACCTTC. Encoded protein: CASRRQGAHGYTF.

This clonotype is termed medium-sized. The CDR3 bases are TGTGCCAGCAGCGTAGCGGGGGGGCCGTCCTACGAGCAGTACTTC. This gives the protein CASSVAGGPSYEQYF. This chain connects TRBV9 to TRBJ2-7, with TRBD2 matching over 8 bases. Germline V gene lookup returns CDR1 SGDLS and CDR2 YYNGEE. The V and J ends lost 0 bases and 1 base, in that order; junction bases with no gene match: 3. The CDR3 loop spans 15 amino acids.

This chain links TRBV15 with TRBJ2-3; 9 nucleotides align to TRBD2. From germline, CDR1 is LNHNV and CDR2 YYDKDF (reference sequence). V shed 0 bases and J 6 bases; nucleotides not matched to a gene: 7. The CDR3 is 16 residues long. The CDR3 DNA is TGTGCCACCAGCAGAGATCGAATAGCGGGGGAGGATACGCAGTATTTT. It specifies CATSRDRIAGEDTQYF.

The CDR3 sequence: CSAEGGTTEAFF. The CDR3 bases are TGCAGCGCCGAAGGGGGCACAACTGAAGCTTTCTTT. The rearrangement joins TRBV29-1 to TRBJ1-1, with 7 positions matching TRBD1. Germline-derived CDR1 and CDR2 are SQVTM and ANQGSEA. V shed 7 bases, J shed 5 bases, and the junction held 7 bases outside the gene matches. The CDR3 contains 12 residues. Full variable domain (missing parts from reference TRBV29-1 and TRBJ1-1): SAVISQKPSRDICQRGTSLTIQCQVDSQVTMMFWYRQQPGQSLTLIATANQGSEATYESGFVIDKFPISRPNLTFSTLTVSNMSPEDSSIYLCSAEGGTTEAFFGQGTRLTVV.

The genes are TRBV7-2 and TRBJ2-7; TRBD2 might be the D (6 bases). Germline CDR1 reads SGHTA; CDR2 reads FQGNSA. This CDR3 spans 14 amino acids. Trimming removed 5 bases from V and 3 bases from J, with 14 bases in between. CDR3 amino acids: CASSTPGLYYEQYF. CDR3 bases: TGTGCCAGCAGCACCCCGGGACTCTACTACGAGCAGTACTTC.

The chain links TRBV4-3 to TRBJ1-3; D gene uncertain. CDR1 LGHNA and CDR2 YSLEER come from the germline V gene. Trimming took off 1 base at V and 0 bases at J, with 13 bases between the two ends. The CDR3 sequence is 17 residues long. The CDR3 sequence is CASSQGLLGLSGNTIYF. In DNA form, the CDR3 reads TGCGCCAGCAGCCAAGGCCTTTTGGGCCTCTCTGGAAACACCATATATTTT.

The chain joins TRBV15 to TRBJ2-3; 8 bases agree with TRBD2. V lost 3 bases and J lost 11; bases outside the gene matches: 13. Germline CDR1 and CDR2: LNHNV and YYDKDF (reference sequence). There are 15 residues in the CDR3. The CDR3 spells CATSSDGLASQGQYF. The CDR3, as DNA: TGTGCCACCAGCAGCGATGGACTAGCCTCCCAGGGGCAGTATTTT.

This sequence joins TRBV20-1 and TRBJ2-3; 12 nucleotides align to TRBD2. The CDR3 covers 16 residues. Looked up from germline, CDR1 is DFQATT and CDR2 is SNEGSKA (reference sequence). J gave up 5 bases and V 0 bases, and 6 bases lay outside the gene matches. CDR3: CSARDPSGGAKDTQYF. The CDR3 DNA reads TGCAGTGCTAGAGATCCTAGCGGGGGGGCTAAAGATACGCAGTATTTT.

V usage is TRBV29-1 and J usage is TRBJ2-5; the D call may be TRBD1 or TRBD2 (6 bases each). Germline CDR1 reads SQVTM; CDR2 reads ANQGSEA. This CDR3 region has 14 residues. V gave up 4 bases and J gave up 2 bases, with 14 bases separating them. DNA of the CDR3: TGCAGCGTTGGTATATTAGGGGGGCAAGAGACCCAGTACTTC. It yields the protein CSVGILGGQETQYF.

The rearrangement joins TRBV4-2 to TRBJ2-1, with a tentative D call TRBD2 (5 bases). This CDR3 spans 16 amino acids. Looked up from germline, CDR1 is LGHNA and CDR2 is YNFKEQ. V lost 1 base and J 4 bases, leaving 14 bases between the germline ends. CDR3 region: CASSQVALGLYNEQFF. CDR3 DNA sequence: TGTGCCAGCAGCCAAGTAGCACTAGGGCTATACAATGAGCAGTTCTTC.

J is TRBJ1-4 and V is TRBV4-2; unclear D gene. Trimming took 0 bases from V and 3 from J, leaving 11 bases between them. This CDR3 is 16 amino acids long. CDR1 is LGHNA, CDR2 YNFKEQ, per germline. CDR3 nucleotides: TGTGCCAGCAGCCAAGAGAAACGGGCACCTAATGAAAAACTGTTTTTT. It translates to CASSQEKRAPNEKLFF.

The genes are TRBV7-8 and TRBJ2-2; 7 positions agree with TRBD2. The V gene end was trimmed by 5 bases and the J gene end by 4 bases; junction bases not matched to a gene: 7. CDR1 is SGHVS, CDR2 FQNEAQ, per germline. This CDR3 comprises 15 residues. The CDR3 bases are TGTGCCAGCAGCCCGCGAAGGGAGGGCACCGGGGAGCTGTTTTTT. Encoded protein: CASSPRREGTGELFF.

This clonotype was counted a single time. This chain links TRBV20-1 with TRBJ2-3; TRBD1 matches 7 bases. CDR1 DFQATT and CDR2 SNEGSKA come from the germline V gene (reference sequence). With 6 bases clipped from V and 2 bases from J, the junction kept 5 bases outside the gene matches. This CDR3 region has 13 residues. The CDR3 is CSATTGFTDTQYF. CDR3 nucleotide sequence: TGCAGTGCAACGACAGGGTTCACAGATACGCAGTATTTT.

This chain uses TRBV12-3 or TRBV12-4 with TRBJ1-2; TRBD1 is a possible D gene (5 bases). The CDR3 totals 14 residues. V gave up 4 bases and J gave up 5 bases, with 14 bases separating them. The CDR3 sequence: CASSSTVFLYGYTF. The CDR3 DNA reads as TGTGCCAGCAGTTCGACAGTCTTCCTTTATGGCTACACCTTC.

CDR3 bases: TGTGCCAGCAGCTTAGAACAGCTTTATACTATCCAGTACTTC. It encodes CASSLEQLYTIQYF. V and J are TRBV7-9 and TRBJ2-5, with D unresolved. Germline lookup yields CDR1 SEHNR and CDR2 FQNEAQ (reference sequence). The CDR3 is 14 residues long. Trimming took 1 base from V and 10 from J, leaving 16 bases between them.

This clonotype has just one count. The gene calls are TRBV6-2 or TRBV6-3 and TRBJ2-1; D not resolved. The V gene lost 2 bases and the J gene lost 7 bases, with 18 bases spanning the gap. Germline lookup yields CDR1 MNHEY and CDR2 SVGEGT. The CDR3 extends over 16 amino acids. CDR3: CASSYRDWIGNNEQFF. For the CDR3, the DNA is TGTGCCAGCAGTTACCGAGACTGGATTGGTAATAATGAGCAGTTCTTC.